This T cell receptor (beta chain) was identified in a study of T cell responses to AZD1222 COVID-19 vaccine. About this clone itself: Its target is unknown.

The study's findings and limits: No repertoire was sampled before or during the peak T cell response, only after it.

Method: immunoSEQ multiplex PCR; TCRdb's copy keeps in-frame clones and lacks some. The table records over 100,000 clones, 85% to 90% of them present only once. CDR3 length equals 20 residues. The V end was cut by 1 base, the J end by 0 bases, with 20 bases between. Per germline, CDR1 SGHRS and CDR2 YFSETQ. The receptor was derived from an adult in good health. This specimen was peripheral blood, taken on day 0 of AZD1222 vaccination. The rearrangement uses TRBV5-1 and TRBJ1-6; D is unresolved. Here the CDR3 reads CASSLKPDHGRSSYNSPLHF. The CDR3, as DNA: TGCGCCAGCAGCTTGAAACCCGACCATGGGAGGAGCTCCTATAATTCACCCCTCCACTTT. Combining the CDR3 with reference TRBV5-1 and TRBJ1-6 gives the whole variable domain KAGVTQTPRYLIKTRGQQVTLSCSPISGHRSVSWYQQTPGQGLQFLFEYFSETQRNKGNFPGRFSGRQFSNSRSEMNVSTLELGDSALYLCASSLKPDHGRSSYNSPLHFGNGTRLTVT.